This T cell receptor (beta chain) was recovered during a study of T cells after yellow fever vaccination. Study at large: Preparing low-cell-number fractions relied on SMART-Seq v4 Ultra Low Input.

The CDR3 spans 14 residues. Germline V gives CDR1 MGHRA, CDR2 YSYEKL. With 3 bases removed from V and 3 bases from J, the gap between germline ends came to 11 bases. Template switching by 5'RACE produced TCR cDNA, adding a universal primer site and UMIs. TCRdb recomputed calls from the 5' RACE reads with MiXCR, one row per CDR3 protein. The sample consists of 350,000 to 450,000 distinct CDR3 sequences, around a sixth of them appearing once. This clonotype was recorded a few times. What it binds is not known. Study-level results: Most primary-vaccination clones reappeared after the booster (about 97% CD4, 88% CD8). Only a small proportion of the clonotypes turned up in both the CD4 and the CD8 compartments, likely arising from convergent recombination.

The clonotype was recovered from a young man who received the YFV17D yellow fever vaccine. The chain joins TRBV4-1 to TRBJ1-2; D remains unclear. Sequencing was performed on PBMCs, taken before the yellow fever booster vaccination. For the CDR3, the DNA is TGCGCCAGCAGCCAGGAGCGGAGCGACTATGGCTACACCTTC. It is translated as CASSQERSDYGYTF.